There are many counts of the clone carrying this T cell receptor (beta chain). The source of the sample is a study of T cells in Graves' hyperthyroidism and ophthalmopathy. Trimming pared 3 bases from V and 4 bases from J, leaving 10 bases between. This CDR3 contains 14 residues. The germline V gene encodes CDR1 SNHLY and CDR2 FYNNEI. There were TCR beta CDR3 regions amplified from RNA transcripts. HTBI primers were employed in a first-round RT-PCR of the TCR CDR3. TCRdb redid the calling of the multiplex PCR reads with MiXCR, one entry per CDR3 protein. The table lists hundreds of thousands of distinct CDR3 sequences, approximately 15% of them singletons.

What was sequenced was blood. The chain recombines TRBV2 with TRBJ1-3, with unresolved D. The sequence came from a woman in her thirties or forties with Graves' ophthalmopathy. DNA for the CDR3: TGTGCCAGCAGTGAGGTCTCTCTGGGAAACACCATATATTTT. This sequence encodes CASSEVSLGNTIYF.